Following are 16 T cell receptor beta chains from one sample sequenced in a study of regulatory T cells in long-lasting Graves disease. Time point described: persistent/refractory GD, antithyroid drugs over 5 years with positive TRAb. The TCR library was made from RNA extracted from PBMCs. Libraries of TCR beta came from iRepertoire HTBI primers plus Arm-PCR of CDR3 regions. TCRdb processed the multiplex PCR reads anew with MiXCR; each CDR3 protein has one entry. This sample has about 400,000 distinct CDR3 sequences, with under 25% found just once. The starting material was peripheral blood mononuclear cells (PBMCs), obtained when the disease was refractory, from a patient treated with antithyroid drugs. Receptors were obtained from a female donor with Graves disease.

This clonotype has ten or more counts. The chain recombines TRBV29-1 with TRBJ1-1, with D possibly being TRBD1 (5 bases). Germline loops: CDR1 SQVTM, CDR2 ANQGSEA. The CDR3 totals 13 residues. The ends were cut back, 7 bases at V and 4 bases at J, with 16 bases in the middle. The CDR3 loop reads CSERGPLGTEAFF. DNA for the CDR3: TGCAGCGAGAGGGGACCCCTGGGCACTGAAGCTTTCTTT.

The CDR3 DNA follows: TGTGCCAGCAGCTTAGTGGGAGAATTGGGGGAGCTGTTTTTT. Amino acids: CASSLVGELGELFF. The V call is TRBV11-2, the J call TRBJ2-2, with D perhaps matching TRBD2 (5 bases). V was shortened by 1 base and J by 8 bases, with 11 bases between the two germline ends. The CDR3 has 14 residues. Per germline, CDR1 SGHAT and CDR2 FQNNGV.

This clonotype has a handful of counts. The genes are TRBV19 and TRBJ1-2; TRBD1 is a possible D gene (6 bases). Trimming left V 4 bases short and J 5 bases short, with 17 bases between. In germline, CDR1 is LNHDA, CDR2 SQIVND (reference sequence). The CDR3 is made up of 15 amino acids. In DNA, the CDR3 is TGTGCCAGTAGTACATTCAGACAGGCCCTGTATGGCTACACCTTC. It translates to CASSTFRQALYGYTF.

In this sample, this clonotype turned up many times. The chain links TRBV6-9 to TRBJ1-5, with D uncertain. Germline loops: CDR1 MNHGY, CDR2 SVAAGI. Trimming cost V 3 bases and J 4 bases, with 13 bases left between them. The CDR3 totals 15 residues. DNA of the CDR3: TGTGCCAGCAGTTACCGAACTAGGATAAATCAGCCCCAGCATTTT. Translated: CASSYRTRINQPQHF.

This clonotype has only a few counts. The chain combines TRBV2 with TRBJ2-2; D uncertain. The CDR3 totals 13 residues. Germline-derived CDR1 and CDR2 are SNHLY and FYNNEI. V was cut by 3 bases and J by 7 bases, with 9 bases left in between. Here the CDR3 reads CASSDRFGGELFF. As DNA, the CDR3 is TGTGCCAGCAGTGATAGATTCGGCGGGGAGCTGTTTTTT.

This clonotype was seen a few times. The rearrangement links TRBV6-2 or TRBV6-3 to TRBJ2-7; D remains ambiguous. The germline V gene encodes CDR1 MNHEY and CDR2 SVGEGT. Deletions cut 4 bases from V and 2 bases from J, with 12 bases between. This CDR3 is 14 amino acids long. The CDR3 loop reads CASSSRKYPYEQYF. CDR3 coding DNA: TGTGCCAGCAGTTCCCGAAAGTACCCCTACGAGCAGTACTTC.

Only a few counts were recorded for this clonotype. CDR3 loop: CSARGGGRAERTYEQYF. CDR3 sequence (DNA): TGCAGTGCTAGAGGGGGGGGGCGAGCGGAGAGAACCTACGAGCAGTACTTC. This rearrangement joins TRBV20-1 to TRBJ2-7; D may be TRBD2 (7 bases). Trimming cost V 1 base and J 2 bases, with 21 bases left between them. CDR1 is DFQATT and CDR2 is SNEGSKA in the germline V gene (reference sequence). The CDR3 is 17 residues long.

At least ten counts were recorded for this clonotype. The chain is built from TRBV28 and TRBJ1-6; D not resolved. Per the germline V gene, CDR1 is MDHEN and CDR2 is SYDVKM. Deletions cut 3 bases from V and 6 bases from J, with 3 bases between. This CDR3 has 12 amino acids. This CDR3 is CASSFLNSPLHF. The CDR3 DNA reads as TGTGCCAGCAGTTTTCTTAATTCACCCCTCCACTTT.

The chain is built from TRBV12-3 or TRBV12-4 and TRBJ1-3, with 11 nucleotides matching TRBD1. The trim removed 7 bases at V and 1 base at J, leaving 6 bases unmatched. CDR3 length: 16 residues. This chain's CDR3 is CASTRTGGASGNTIYF. CDR3 nucleotides: TGTGCCAGCACCCGGACAGGGGGCGCTTCTGGAAACACCATATATTTT.

This clonotype was observed once. A much larger clone lies one base from this, so it may be a read error. The CDR3 bases are TGCAACGTTGCACTACTAGCGGGAGGCGAGACCCAGTACTTC. It yields the protein CNVALLAGGETQYF. This rearrangement joins TRBV29-1 to TRBJ2-4; 12 bases fit TRBD2. TRBJ2-5 matches the DNA end more closely, so the J call is doubtful. This CDR3 has 14 residues. CDR1 SQVTM and CDR2 ANQGSEA come from the germline V gene.

CDR3 region: CASSRGLDRSYEQYF. CDR3 nucleotide sequence: TGCGCCAGCAGTAGAGGCTTAGACCGCTCCTACGAGCAGTACTTC. The chain couples TRBV10-1 to TRBJ2-7; D is unresolved. Deletions cut 5 bases from V and 0 bases from J, with 14 bases between. The CDR3 length is 15 residues. Germline V gene data show CDR1 as WNHNN and CDR2 as SYGVQD (reference sequence).

This chain connects TRBV12-3 or TRBV12-4 to TRBJ1-1; the D is unclear. This CDR3 is 15 amino acids long. V gave up 2 bases and J gave up 2 bases, with 12 bases separating them. CDR3 sequence (DNA): TGTGCCAGCAGTTTATGGGAAATGGGCAACACTGAAGCTTTCTTT. It translates to CASSLWEMGNTEAFF.

This clonotype was seen a single time. The rearrangement joins TRBV2 to TRBJ2-2; D remains unclear. Germline CDR1 and CDR2: SNHLY and FYNNEI. This CDR3 spans 15 amino acids. Trimming shortened V by 6 bases and J by 0 bases, and 11 bases separated the two germline ends. CDR3 nucleotide sequence: TGTGCCAGCAGCCCCCCGACTTCGAACACCGGGGAGCTGTTTTTT. Translation: CASSPPTSNTGELFF.

This clonotype has a handful of counts. The genes are TRBV7-8 and TRBJ1-5, with TRBD1 as a possible D gene (6 bases). The V end lost 2 bases, the J end lost 4 bases, and 12 bases lay between the germline ends. The CDR3 is 15 amino acids. In germline, CDR1 is SGHVS, CDR2 FQNEAQ. The CDR3 reads CASSLSIQGNQPQHF. The CDR3, as DNA: TGTGCCAGCAGCTTAAGTATACAGGGAAATCAGCCCCAGCATTTT. Full variable domain (outside the CDR3, taken from reference TRBV7-8 and TRBJ1-5): GAGVSQSPRYKVAKRGQDVALRCDPISGHVSLFWYQQALGQGPEFLTYFQNEAQLDKSGLPSDRFFAERPEGSVSTLKIQRTQQEDSAVYLCASSLSIQGNQPQHFGDGTRLSIL.

This clonotype has a handful of counts. The chain has TRBV4-3 and TRBJ1-4, with 7 nucleotides matching TRBD1. The junction had 3 bases not matched to a gene; V was cut back by 1 base and J by 7 bases. The CDR3 totals 14 residues. Looked up from germline, CDR1 is LGHNA and CDR2 is YSLEER. CDR3 nucleotide sequence: TGCGCCAGCAGCCAAGGACAGGGTAGTGAAAAACTGTTTTTT. Translation gives CASSQGQGSEKLFF.

In the case of this clonotype: Given a much more abundant clone one base away, this may be a read error. The CDR3 ends on some other residue instead of the conserved phenylalanine or tryptophan, so this is likely a read error. V usage is TRBV18 and J usage is TRBJ1-1, with 7 bases that match TRBD1. Per germline, CDR1 KGHSH and CDR2 LQKENI. Germline trimming cut 3 bases from V and 1 base from J; bases unmatched to any gene: 8. This CDR3 has 16 amino acids. CDR3 coding DNA: TGTGCCAGCTCACCGAAGACAGGGCCGGCGAACACTGAAGCTTTCTCT. Protein sequence: CASSPKTGPANTEAFS.